This entry is about one TCR beta chain. Its target is unknown. Data came from immunoSEQ multiplex PCR; TCRdb stores just in-frame clones and leaves some out. The sample holds 200,000 or so clones, approximately 88% seen once. From the approximately 120-subject validation cohort, which was separate from the roughly 670-subject first cohort, the donors were drawn. The data derive from a study of cytomegalovirus exposure and HLA in healthy donors. General study points: Later, an analysis found that TCR clusters from the first cohort tended to co-occur in the roughly 110 validation repertoires. The dataset shows that most TCR sequences were rare, while some public TCRs occurred in many donors.

The CDR3 runs 13 residues. CDR1 LNHDA and CDR2 SQIVND come from the germline V gene (reference sequence). The trim removed 4 bases at V and 11 bases at J, leaving 8 bases unmatched. The V and J genes are TRBV19 and TRBJ1-5; 7 positions match TRBD1. The TCR originated in a man in his late teens or twenties in good health and CMV-seropositive. The sample comprised PBMCs. CDR3 DNA sequence: TGTGCCAGTAGTACGGACAGGACGGGAGCCCAGCATTTT. It specifies CASSTDRTGAQHF.